The clone carrying this T cell receptor (beta chain) was counted ten times or more. From the reads, TCRdb called clonotypes with MiXCR, one entry per CDR3 protein. The data hold fewer than 300,000 distinct CDR3 sequences, with 25% observed a single time. The data derive from a study of T cell repertoires in cytomegalovirus infection. The origin of this receptor is a human donor in good health (CMV status not recorded). Some clones in this sample may be carry-over from other donors' samples. The source material was PBMCs.

CDR3 loop: CASSLGVGTGTNEQFF. CDR3 bases: TGTGCCAGCAGCCTTGGGGTCGGGACAGGGACGAATGAGCAGTTCTTC. V usage is TRBV7-2 and J usage is TRBJ2-1; 9 nucleotides align to TRBD1. Trimming at V came to 5 bases and at J to 7 bases, leaving 12 bases not matched to a gene. The germline V gene has CDR1 SGHTA and CDR2 FQGNSA. CDR3 length equals 16 residues.